The 2 T cell receptor beta chains below come from one sample, sequenced in a study of T cells after yellow fever vaccination. MiXCR, run by TCRdb on the 5' RACE reads, gives a single entry per CDR3 protein. Seen here are some 670,000 distinct CDR3 sequences, roughly an eighth observed once, and the top ten hold about 15%. The specimen comprised PBMCs, sampled on the day of the yellow fever booster vaccination. Source of these receptors: a man in his thirties or forties who received the YFV17D yellow fever vaccine.

Points on this clonotype: Germline is not matched at one junction end, which may reflect a read error. The chain uses TRBV7-2 and TRBJ2-7; no firm D call. Germline CDR1 and CDR2: SGHTA and FQGNSA. The length of the CDR3 is 14 residues. In DNA, the CDR3 is TGTGCCAGCAGCTTAGAAGTATCCAGCTACGAGCAGTGCTTC. It translates to CASSLEVSSYEQCF. Full variable domain (rest looked up from reference TRBV7-2 and TRBJ2-7): GAGVSQSPSNKVTEKGKDVELRCDPISGHTALYWYRQSLGQGLEFLIYFQGNSAPDKSGLPSDRFSAERTGGSVSTLTIQRTQQEDSAVYLCASSLEVSSYEQCFGPGTRLTVT.

V usage is TRBV18 and J usage is TRBJ1-1; D uncertain. Germline CDR1 KGHSH, CDR2 LQKENI. The CDR3 sequence is 13 residues long. V lost 3 bases, J lost 4 bases, and 9 bases lay in between. Written as DNA, the CDR3 is TGTGCCAGCTCACCCAAGCGGGGCACTGAAGCTTTCTTT. Translating gives CASSPKRGTEAFF.